The 25 T cell receptor beta chains given below trace back to one sample, sequenced in a study of T cell changes during pregnancy in multiple sclerosis. Method: immunoSEQ multiplex PCR; TCRdb's copy keeps in-frame clones and lacks some. The data show under 120,000 clones, approximately 93% seen once. The material was peripheral blood, obtained after pregnancy. These receptors all come from a female donor with multiple sclerosis, enrolled in a pregnancy study.

CDR3 bases: TGCGCCAGTACGACGTCAGGGGGCTGGGATACGCAGTATTTT. Encoded protein: CASTTSGGWDTQYF. The chain combines TRBV5-1 with TRBJ2-3; 8 positions match TRBD1. Germline V lookup: CDR1 SGHRS, CDR2 YFSETQ. The CDR3 is 14 amino acids. V trimming: 8 bases; J trimming: 6 bases; junction bases outside the gene matches: 11.

CDR3 coding DNA: TGTGCCAGTAGGGTAGAGATCAATCAGCCCCAGCATTTT. The encoded protein is CASRVEINQPQHF. The gene calls are TRBV19 and TRBJ1-5; no firm D call. The CDR3 has 13 amino acids. Germline-derived CDR1 and CDR2 are LNHDA and SQIVND (reference sequence). Deletions cut 6 bases from V and 3 bases from J, with 9 bases between.

The genes are TRBV19 and TRBJ1-4; D not resolved. This CDR3 is built from 13 residues. Germline V gene lookup returns CDR1 LNHDA and CDR2 SQIVND (reference sequence). V was trimmed by 6 bases and J by 4 bases, leaving 9 bases between them. For the CDR3, the DNA is TGTGCCAGTAGGTGGCAGGTTAATGAAAAACTGTTTTTT. Translated, it gives CASRWQVNEKLFF.

Here the CDR3 DNA reads TGTGCCAGCAGCGTAATGACAGGGGGTCGGGGCTACACCTTC. Translated, it gives CASSVMTGGRGYTF. The chain combines TRBV5-5 with TRBJ1-2, with 9 bases identical to TRBD1. Germline V gives CDR1 SGHKS, CDR2 YYEKEE (reference sequence). This CDR3 spans 14 amino acids. V lost 4 bases to trimming and J lost 8 bases; unmatched junction nucleotides: 9.

This clone was counted between two and nine times. This chain connects TRBV9 to TRBJ1-6; 7 bases match TRBD1. The CDR3 contains 15 residues. V lost 3 bases and J lost 6; bases outside the gene matches: 6. CDR1 is SGDLS and CDR2 is YYNGEE in the germline V gene. The CDR3 DNA sequence: TGTGCCAGCAGCGCGACAGGGACAGTTAATTCACCCCTCCACTTT. It yields the protein CASSATGTVNSPLHF.

This clone was counted only a few times. The V call is TRBV4-1, the J call TRBJ1-6; a possible D gene is TRBD1 (5 bases). Trimming removed 5 bases from V and 3 bases from J, with 5 bases in between. The germline gives CDR1 MGHRA, CDR2 YSYEKL. The CDR3 extends over 13 amino acids. This CDR3 is CASSRGYNSPLHF. The CDR3 DNA reads TGCGCCAGCAGCAGGGGCTATAATTCACCCCTCCACTTT.

The chain couples TRBV2 to TRBJ1-5; 10 bases line up with TRBD1. V lost 7 bases to trimming and J lost 1 base; unmatched junction nucleotides: 7. The CDR3 loop spans 16 amino acids. Germline values: CDR1 SNHLY, CDR2 FYNNEI. CDR3 in DNA: TGTGCCAGCACCAGGACAGGGGGAATAAGCAATCAGCCCCAGCATTTT. Its protein is CASTRTGGISNQPQHF.

The genes are TRBV6-5 and TRBJ1-6, with TRBD1 as a possible D gene (6 bases). There are 14 residues in the CDR3. Trimming left V 8 bases short and J 10 bases short, with 18 bases between. CDR1 MNHEY and CDR2 SVGAGI come from the germline V gene. The CDR3 DNA follows: TGTGCCAGCGGGAACAGGCCCCAGGGGTCACCCCTCCACTTT. This translates into CASGNRPQGSPLHF.

This CDR3 is CASRGPGTGGTGELFF. The CDR3, as DNA: TGTGCCAGCAGGGGTCCCGGGACAGGGGGTACCGGGGAGCTGTTTTTT. The rearrangement joins TRBV9 to TRBJ2-2; TRBD1 agrees at 11 bases. Germline CDR1 is SGDLS and CDR2 is YYNGEE. Trimming removed 5 bases from V and 5 bases from J; junction bases left unmatched: 8. The CDR3 runs 16 residues.

The chain couples TRBV6-4 to TRBJ2-2, with unresolved D. The CDR3 is 14 residues long. Germline V gene data show CDR1 as MRHNA and CDR2 as SNTAGT. V lost 0 bases, J lost 6 bases, and 8 bases lay in between. The CDR3 DNA sequence: TGTGCCAGCAGTGACTCCGCTTCGGCCGGGGAGCTGTTTTTT. Amino acid sequence: CASSDSASAGELFF.

This clone showed up just once. The J gene is TRBJ2-7, the V gene TRBV29-1, with 10 bases matching TRBD1. The CDR3 covers 13 residues. J was trimmed by 1 base and V by 4 bases; bases with no gene match: 1. Per germline, CDR1 SQVTM and CDR2 ANQGSEA. DNA of the CDR3: TGCAGCGTTGGGACAGGGGGTTCCTACGAGCAGTACTTC. Its translation: CSVGTGGSYEQYF.

This sequence joins TRBV9 and TRBJ2-5, with TRBD2 matching 8 bases. CDR1 is SGDLS, CDR2 YYNGEE, per germline. Trimming removed 4 bases from V and 1 base from J; junction bases left unmatched: 6. The CDR3 length is 15 residues. This CDR3 reads CASSPPSGGQETQYF. In nucleotides, the CDR3 is TGTGCCAGCAGCCCTCCCAGCGGGGGCCAAGAGACCCAGTACTTC.

The sample holds a few counts of this clone. This chain joins TRBV2 and TRBJ1-2, with D possibly TRBD1 on 5 matching bases. V lost 5 bases and J lost 13, with 14 bases in between. The CDR3 length is 11 residues. Per the germline V gene, CDR1 is SNHLY and CDR2 is FYNNEI. DNA for the CDR3: TGTGCCAGCAGTCGAGGGGAGGTGGGCACCTTC. It encodes CASSRGEVGTF.

This clone was seen just once. The chain combines TRBV6-1 with TRBJ2-7, with TRBD2 as a possible D gene (7 bases). The germline V gene encodes CDR1 MNHNS and CDR2 SASEGT. The CDR3 runs 14 residues. Deletions cut 4 bases from V and 5 bases from J, with 15 bases between. The CDR3 loop reads CASSVNGGRDEQYF. CDR3 in DNA: TGTGCCAGCAGTGTCAACGGGGGGCGGGACGAGCAGTACTTC.

The J gene is TRBJ1-2, the V gene TRBV5-1; possible D gene TRBD1, 6 bases. The CDR3 is 15 residues long. V lost 0 bases and J lost 4, with 13 bases in between. Germline V gives CDR1 SGHRS, CDR2 YFSETQ. CDR3 nucleotides: TGCGCCAGCAGCTTGGAACAGGGAGCGGTCTATGGCTACACCTTC. Residues: CASSLEQGAVYGYTF.

The J gene is TRBJ1-2, the V gene TRBV19; no clear D. V was trimmed by 3 bases and J by 0 bases, leaving 8 bases between them. In germline, CDR1 is LNHDA, CDR2 SQIVND (reference sequence). CDR3 length: 14 amino acids. This CDR3 reads CASSILAANYGYTF. CDR3 in DNA: TGTGCCAGTAGTATCCTCGCAGCTAACTATGGCTACACCTTC.

The rearrangement uses TRBV7-2 and TRBJ1-5; 7 nucleotides line up with TRBD1. Trimming removed 4 bases from V and 7 bases from J; junction bases left unmatched: 4. The CDR3 length is 13 residues. Germline CDR1 SGHTA, CDR2 FQGNSA. CDR3 amino acids: CASSSDRLQPQHF. CDR3 coding DNA: TGTGCCAGCAGCTCGGACAGGCTCCAGCCCCAGCATTTT. The whole variable domain, remainder taken from reference TRBV7-2 and TRBJ1-5, is GAGVSQSPSNKVTEKGKDVELRCDPISGHTALYWYRQSLGQGLEFLIYFQGNSAPDKSGLPSDRFSAERTGGSVSTLTIQRTQQEDSAVYLCASSSDRLQPQHFGDGTRLSIL.

The CDR3 DNA is TGTGCCAGCAGCTTGGGTTCGACAGGGTACCACGAGCAGTACTTC. It encodes CASSLGSTGYHEQYF. The V call is TRBV5-8, the J call TRBJ2-7; 7 bases align to TRBD1. The trim removed 0 bases at V and 5 bases at J, leaving 8 bases unmatched. From germline, CDR1 is SGHTS and CDR2 YDEGEE. This CDR3 is 15 amino acids long.

Details on this clone: This CDR3 is also generated by other DNA sequences in the sample. The chain couples TRBV29-1 to TRBJ1-1; D is perhaps TRBD1 (5 bases). The CDR3 is 11 residues long. The V and J ends lost 4 bases and 4 bases respectively, with 7 bases between them. Germline CDR1 is SQVTM and CDR2 is ANQGSEA. In DNA form, the CDR3 reads TGCAGCGTTGGGGGGGGCACTGAAGCTTTCTTT. Translation: CSVGGGTEAFF.

This clone was seen only once. The chain is built from TRBV4-1 and TRBJ2-1, with 9 nucleotides matching TRBD1. J gave up 6 bases and V 2 bases, and 8 bases lay outside the gene matches. This CDR3 spans 16 amino acids. The germline CDR1 and CDR2 sequences are MGHRA and YSYEKL. The CDR3 sequence is CASSQRGQGGGNEQFF. The CDR3 DNA reads as TGCGCCAGCAGCCAAAGGGGACAGGGAGGGGGCAATGAGCAGTTCTTC.

This chain connects TRBV29-1 to TRBJ1-3, with D hard to call. Trimming stripped 2 bases from V and 3 bases from J, with 14 bases between. Per the germline V gene, CDR1 is SQVTM and CDR2 is ANQGSEA. The CDR3 has 15 amino acids. Here the CDR3 DNA reads TGCAGCGTTGAACGGAGGAGTAAGGGTGGAAACACCATATATTTT. Translating it yields CSVERRSKGGNTIYF.

The DNA for the CDR3 is TGTGCAAGTCGCTTAGTAGCGGGGGGGTTCCAAGAGACCCAGTACTTC. Translating gives CASRLVAGGFQETQYF. The chain links TRBV12-2 to TRBJ2-5; the table's TRBD2 call for D was not verified on the DNA. TRBV12-2 counts as a pseudogene. The CDR3 sequence is 16 residues long.

This chain joins TRBV7-8 and TRBJ1-4; D unresolved. V lost 5 bases and J 6 bases, leaving 13 bases between the germline ends. This CDR3 contains 14 residues. Per the germline V gene, CDR1 is SGHVS and CDR2 is FQNEAQ. The CDR3 DNA is TGTGCCAGCAGCGCTCAAGGCGGCGATGAAAAACTGTTTTTT. Translated: CASSAQGGDEKLFF. Combining the CDR3 with reference TRBV7-8 and TRBJ1-4 gives the whole variable domain GAGVSQSPRYKVAKRGQDVALRCDPISGHVSLFWYQQALGQGPEFLTYFQNEAQLDKSGLPSDRFFAERPEGSVSTLKIQRTQQEDSAVYLCASSAQGGDEKLFFGSGTQLSVL.

The V call is TRBV9, the J call TRBJ2-3; 7 bases fit TRBD2. Losses at the gene ends were 5 bases for V and 3 bases for J; bases not matched to a gene: 9. CDR3 length: 15 amino acids. CDR1 SGDLS and CDR2 YYNGEE come from the germline V gene. CDR3 sequence (DNA): TGTGCCAGCAGTCAGAGCGGGGTCAGAACAGATACGCAGTATTTT. Its translation: CASSQSGVRTDTQYF.

The chain uses TRBV6-1 and TRBJ1-3; 8 bases align to TRBD1. Germline CDR1 reads MNHNS; CDR2 reads SASEGT. Trimming took 8 bases from V and 0 from J; bases not matched to a gene: 6. The CDR3 length is 15 residues. The chain's CDR3 is CASWTGPISGNTIYF. The CDR3 DNA follows: TGTGCCAGCTGGACAGGGCCAATCTCTGGAAACACCATATATTTT.